Below, one T cell receptor beta chain is given with its context. The data stem from a study of control samples from healthy donors and cancer patients. Germline assignment: CDR1 MNHEY and CDR2 SVGEGT. The CDR3 has 16 amino acids. V shed 2 bases, J shed 2 bases, and the junction held 5 bases outside the gene matches. Data came from immunoSEQ multiplex PCR; TCRdb stores just in-frame clones and leaves some out. The data hold some 120,000 clones, with more than 80% observed a single time. Sequences were obtained from PBMCs. This sequence joins TRBV6-2 or TRBV6-3 and TRBJ2-3; 9 nucleotides agree with TRBD2. This clonotype was obtained from a woman in her forties or fifties with colorectal cancer. CDR3 nucleotides: TGTGCCAGCAGTTACGCGGGGGGGAGATTCACAGATACGCAGTATTTT. Its translation is CASSYAGGRFTDTQYF.